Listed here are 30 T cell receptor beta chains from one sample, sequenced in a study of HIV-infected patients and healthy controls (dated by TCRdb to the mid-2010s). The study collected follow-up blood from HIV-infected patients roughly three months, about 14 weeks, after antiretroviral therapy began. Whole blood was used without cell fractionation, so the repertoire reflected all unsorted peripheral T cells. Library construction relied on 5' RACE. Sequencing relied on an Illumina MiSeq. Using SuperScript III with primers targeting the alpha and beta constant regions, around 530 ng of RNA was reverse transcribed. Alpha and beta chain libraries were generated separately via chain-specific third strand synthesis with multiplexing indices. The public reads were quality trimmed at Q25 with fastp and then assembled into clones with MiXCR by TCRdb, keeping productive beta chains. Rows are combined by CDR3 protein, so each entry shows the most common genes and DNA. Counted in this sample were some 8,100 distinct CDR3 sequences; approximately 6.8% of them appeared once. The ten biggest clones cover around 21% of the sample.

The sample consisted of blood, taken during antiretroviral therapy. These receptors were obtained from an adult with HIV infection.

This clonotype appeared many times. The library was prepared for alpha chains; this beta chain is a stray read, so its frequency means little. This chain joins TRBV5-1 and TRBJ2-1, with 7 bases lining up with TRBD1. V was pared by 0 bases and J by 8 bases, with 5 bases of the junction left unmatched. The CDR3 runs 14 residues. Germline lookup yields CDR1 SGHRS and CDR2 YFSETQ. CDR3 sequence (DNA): TGCGCCAGCAGCTTGGGACAGGGTTGGGATGAGCAGTTCTTC. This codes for CASSLGQGWDEQFF.

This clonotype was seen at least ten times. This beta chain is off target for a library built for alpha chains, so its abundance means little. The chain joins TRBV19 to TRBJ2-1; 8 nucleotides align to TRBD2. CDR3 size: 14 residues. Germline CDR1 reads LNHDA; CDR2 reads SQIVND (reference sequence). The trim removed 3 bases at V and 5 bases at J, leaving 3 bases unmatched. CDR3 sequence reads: CASSMTSANNEQFF. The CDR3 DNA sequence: TGTGCCAGTAGTATGACTAGCGCCAACAATGAGCAGTTCTTC.

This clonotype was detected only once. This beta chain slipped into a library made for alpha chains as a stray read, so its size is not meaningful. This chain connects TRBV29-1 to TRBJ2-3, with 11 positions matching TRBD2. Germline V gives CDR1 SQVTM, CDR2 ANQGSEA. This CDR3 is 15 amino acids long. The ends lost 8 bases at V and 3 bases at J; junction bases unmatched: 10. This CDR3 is CSTWDSGRVTDTQYF. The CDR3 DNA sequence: TGCAGCACATGGGATAGCGGGAGGGTGACAGATACGCAGTATTTT.

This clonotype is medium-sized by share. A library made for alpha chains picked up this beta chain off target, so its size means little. CDR3 nucleotides: TGCAGCGTTGAAGGCGACCGGGACAGGGCCTACGAGCAGTACTTC. Translating gives CSVEGDRDRAYEQYF. The chain recombines TRBV29-1 with TRBJ2-7, with 9 positions matching TRBD1. CDR1 and CDR2 (germline): SQVTM, ANQGSEA. V lost 1 base to trimming and J lost 2 bases; unmatched junction nucleotides: 6. This CDR3 is 15 amino acids long.

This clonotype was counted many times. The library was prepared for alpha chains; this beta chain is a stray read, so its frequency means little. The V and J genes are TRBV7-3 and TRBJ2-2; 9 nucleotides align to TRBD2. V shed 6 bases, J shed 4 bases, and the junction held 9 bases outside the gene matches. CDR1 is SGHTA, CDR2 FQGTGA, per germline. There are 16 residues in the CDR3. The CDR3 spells CASSPPRGGSTGELFF. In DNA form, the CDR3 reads TGTGCCAGCAGTCCCCCGCGGGGGGGGAGCACCGGGGAGCTGTTTTTT. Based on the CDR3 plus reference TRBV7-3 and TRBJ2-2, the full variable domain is GAGVSQTPSNKVTEKGKYVELRCDPISGHTALYWYRQSLGQGPEFLIYFQGTGAADDSGLPNDRFFAVRPEGSVSTLKIQRTERGDSAVYLCASSPPRGGSTGELFFGEGSRLTVL.

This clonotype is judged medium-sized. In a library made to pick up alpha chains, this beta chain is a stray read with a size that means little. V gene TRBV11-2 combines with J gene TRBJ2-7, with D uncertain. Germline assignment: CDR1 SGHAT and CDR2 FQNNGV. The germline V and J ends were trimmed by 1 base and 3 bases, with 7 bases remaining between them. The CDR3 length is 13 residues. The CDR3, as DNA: TGTGCCAGCAGCTTAGGGCCCGACTACGAGCAGTACTTC. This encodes CASSLGPDYEQYF.

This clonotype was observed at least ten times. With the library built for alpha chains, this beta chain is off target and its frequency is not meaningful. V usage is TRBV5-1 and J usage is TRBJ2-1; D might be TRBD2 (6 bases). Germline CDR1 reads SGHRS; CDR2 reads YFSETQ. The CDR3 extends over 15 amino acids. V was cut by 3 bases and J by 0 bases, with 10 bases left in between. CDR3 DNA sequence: TGCGCCAGCAGCTGGACTAAGGGCTCCTACAATGAGCAGTTCTTC. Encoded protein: CASSWTKGSYNEQFF.

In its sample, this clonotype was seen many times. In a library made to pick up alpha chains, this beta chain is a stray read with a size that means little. The CDR3 coding sequence is TGCGCCAGCAGCCAGCCCCTAGGGTTCGAGACCCAGTACTTC. Translating it yields CASSQPLGFETQYF. The gene calls are TRBV4-1 and TRBJ2-5, with unresolved D. With 3 bases removed from V and 5 bases from J, the gap between germline ends came to 13 bases. Per germline, CDR1 MGHRA and CDR2 YSYEKL. The CDR3 length is 14 residues.

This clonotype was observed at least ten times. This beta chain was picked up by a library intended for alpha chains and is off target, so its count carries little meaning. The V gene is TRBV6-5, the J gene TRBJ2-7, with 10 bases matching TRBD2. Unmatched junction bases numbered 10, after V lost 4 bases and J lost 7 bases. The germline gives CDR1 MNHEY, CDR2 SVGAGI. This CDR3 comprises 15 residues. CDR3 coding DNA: TGTGCCAGCAGTTTTCCGGGTAGCGGGGGGTATGAGCAGTACTTC. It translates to CASSFPGSGGYEQYF.

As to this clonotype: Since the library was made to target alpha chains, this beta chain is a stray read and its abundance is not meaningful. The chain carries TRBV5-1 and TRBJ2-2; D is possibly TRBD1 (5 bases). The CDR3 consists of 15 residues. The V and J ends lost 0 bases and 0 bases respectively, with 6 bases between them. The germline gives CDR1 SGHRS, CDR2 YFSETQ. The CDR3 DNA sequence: TGCGCCAGCAGCTTGGGGACATCGAACACCGGGGAGCTGTTTTTT. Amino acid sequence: CASSLGTSNTGELFF.

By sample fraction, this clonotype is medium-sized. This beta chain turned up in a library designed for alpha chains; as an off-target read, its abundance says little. The CDR3 DNA reads as TGCAGCGTTGCGAGGGGCGCCGTCCACGAGCAGTACTTC. Translated: CSVARGAVHEQYF. The chain recombines TRBV29-1 with TRBJ2-7, with D perhaps given as TRBD1 or TRBD2 (5 bases each). The germline V and J ends were trimmed by 4 bases and 5 bases, with 15 bases remaining between them. The CDR3 totals 13 residues. The germline gives CDR1 SQVTM, CDR2 ANQGSEA.

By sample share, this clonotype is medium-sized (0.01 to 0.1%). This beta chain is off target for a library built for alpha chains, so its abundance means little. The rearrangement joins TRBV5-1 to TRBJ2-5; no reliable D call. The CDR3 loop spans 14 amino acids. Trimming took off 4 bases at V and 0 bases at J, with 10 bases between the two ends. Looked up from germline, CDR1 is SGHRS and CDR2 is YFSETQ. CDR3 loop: CASSPGRDQETQYF. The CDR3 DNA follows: TGCGCCAGCAGCCCTGGAAGGGACCAAGAGACCCAGTACTTC.

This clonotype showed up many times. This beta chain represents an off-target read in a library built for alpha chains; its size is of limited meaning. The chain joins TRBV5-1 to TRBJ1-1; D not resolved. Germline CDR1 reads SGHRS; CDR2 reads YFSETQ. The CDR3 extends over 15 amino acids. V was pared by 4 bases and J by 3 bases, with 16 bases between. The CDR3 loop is CASSDQVGSYTEAFF. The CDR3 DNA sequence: TGCGCCAGCAGCGATCAAGTTGGGAGCTACACTGAAGCTTTCTTT.

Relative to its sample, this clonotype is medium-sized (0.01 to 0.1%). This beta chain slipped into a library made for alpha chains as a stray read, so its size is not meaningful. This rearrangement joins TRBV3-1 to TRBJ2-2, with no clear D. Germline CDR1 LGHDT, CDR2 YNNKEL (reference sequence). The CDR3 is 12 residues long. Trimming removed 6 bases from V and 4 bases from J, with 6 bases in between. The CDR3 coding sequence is TGTGCCAGCAGTCAATTCACCGGGGAGCTGTTTTTT. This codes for CASSQFTGELFF.

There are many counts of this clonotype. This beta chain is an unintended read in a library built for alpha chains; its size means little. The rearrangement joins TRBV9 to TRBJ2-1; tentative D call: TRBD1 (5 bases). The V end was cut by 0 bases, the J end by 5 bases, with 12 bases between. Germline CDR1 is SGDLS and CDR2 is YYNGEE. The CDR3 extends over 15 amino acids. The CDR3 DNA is TGTGCCAGCAGCGTAGAAGGGGCCGTGCACAATGAGCAGTTCTTC. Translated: CASSVEGAVHNEQFF.

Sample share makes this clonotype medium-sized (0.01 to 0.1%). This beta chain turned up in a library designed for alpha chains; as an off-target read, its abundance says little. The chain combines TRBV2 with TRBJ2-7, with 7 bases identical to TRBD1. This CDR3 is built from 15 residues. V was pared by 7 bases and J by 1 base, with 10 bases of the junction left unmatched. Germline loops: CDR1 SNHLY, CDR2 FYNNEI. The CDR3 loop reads CASTELGTASYEQYF. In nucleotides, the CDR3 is TGTGCCAGCACTGAGTTGGGGACAGCTTCCTACGAGCAGTACTTC.

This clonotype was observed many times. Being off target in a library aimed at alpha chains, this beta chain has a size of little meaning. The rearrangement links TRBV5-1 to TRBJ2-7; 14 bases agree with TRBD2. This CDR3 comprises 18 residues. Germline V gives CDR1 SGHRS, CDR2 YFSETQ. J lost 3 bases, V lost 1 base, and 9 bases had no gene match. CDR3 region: CASSLTGTSGGRYYEQYF. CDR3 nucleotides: TGCGCCAGCAGCTTGACCGGGACTAGCGGGGGAAGGTACTACGAGCAGTACTTC.

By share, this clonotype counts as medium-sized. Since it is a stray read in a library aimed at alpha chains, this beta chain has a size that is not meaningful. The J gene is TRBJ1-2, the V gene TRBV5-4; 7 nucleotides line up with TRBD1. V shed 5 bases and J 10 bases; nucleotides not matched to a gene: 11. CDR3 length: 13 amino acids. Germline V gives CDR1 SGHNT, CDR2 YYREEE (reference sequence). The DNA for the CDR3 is TGTGCCAGCAGGGAAGGGACAGCCGTGGACTACACCTTC. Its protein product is CASREGTAVDYTF.

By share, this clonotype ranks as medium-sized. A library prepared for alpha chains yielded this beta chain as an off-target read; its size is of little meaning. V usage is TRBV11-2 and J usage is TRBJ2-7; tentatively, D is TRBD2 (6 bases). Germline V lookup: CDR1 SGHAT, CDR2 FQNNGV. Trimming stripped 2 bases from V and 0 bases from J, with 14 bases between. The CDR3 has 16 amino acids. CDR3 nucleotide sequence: TGTGCCAGCAGCTTACGGGGAGGTCCCTTCTCCTACGAGCAGTACTTC. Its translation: CASSLRGGPFSYEQYF.

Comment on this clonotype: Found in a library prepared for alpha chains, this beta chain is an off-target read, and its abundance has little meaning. The CDR3 DNA is TGTGCCAGCAGTTCATGGGAGGACAGGGGGCGATTGGGCTACACCTTC. Its translation: CASSSWEDRGRLGYTF. V usage is TRBV12-3 or TRBV12-4 and J usage is TRBJ1-2; TRBD1 aligns across 11 bases. Losses at the gene ends were 4 bases for V and 8 bases for J; bases not matched to a gene: 12. There are 16 residues in the CDR3.

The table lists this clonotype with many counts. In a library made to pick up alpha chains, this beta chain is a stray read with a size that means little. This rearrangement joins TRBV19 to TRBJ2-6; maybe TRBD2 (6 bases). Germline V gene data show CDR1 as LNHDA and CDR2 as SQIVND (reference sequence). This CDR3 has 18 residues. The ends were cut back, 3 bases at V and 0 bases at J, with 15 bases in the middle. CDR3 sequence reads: CASSMSASVSSGANVLTF. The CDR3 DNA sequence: TGTGCCAGTAGTATGTCGGCTAGCGTCTCCTCTGGGGCCAACGTCCTGACTTTC. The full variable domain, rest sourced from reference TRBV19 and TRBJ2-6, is DGGITQSPKYLFRKEGQNVTLSCEQNLNHDAMYWYRQDPGQGLRLIYYSQIVNDFQKGDIAEGYSVSREKKESFPLTVTSAQKNPTAFYLCASSMSASVSSGANVLTFGAGSRLTVL.

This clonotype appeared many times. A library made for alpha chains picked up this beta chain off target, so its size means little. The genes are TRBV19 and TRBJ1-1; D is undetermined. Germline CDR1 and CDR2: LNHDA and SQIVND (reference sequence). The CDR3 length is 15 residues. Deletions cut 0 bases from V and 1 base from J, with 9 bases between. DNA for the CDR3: TGTGCCAGTAGTATAGAGGGAGGTTGGAACACTGAAGCTTTCTTT. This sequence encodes CASSIEGGWNTEAFF.

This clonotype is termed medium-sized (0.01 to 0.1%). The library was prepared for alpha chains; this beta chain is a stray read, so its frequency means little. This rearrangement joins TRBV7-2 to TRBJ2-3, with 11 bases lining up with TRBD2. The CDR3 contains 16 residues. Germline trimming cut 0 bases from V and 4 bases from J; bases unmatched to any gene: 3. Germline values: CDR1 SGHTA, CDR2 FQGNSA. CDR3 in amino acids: CASSLALAGGADTQYF. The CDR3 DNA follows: TGTGCCAGCAGCTTAGCGCTAGCGGGAGGTGCAGATACGCAGTATTTT. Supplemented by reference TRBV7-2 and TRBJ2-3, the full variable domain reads GAGVSQSPSNKVTEKGKDVELRCDPISGHTALYWYRQSLGQGLEFLIYFQGNSAPDKSGLPSDRFSAERTGGSVSTLTIQRTQQEDSAVYLCASSLALAGGADTQYFGPGTRLTVL.

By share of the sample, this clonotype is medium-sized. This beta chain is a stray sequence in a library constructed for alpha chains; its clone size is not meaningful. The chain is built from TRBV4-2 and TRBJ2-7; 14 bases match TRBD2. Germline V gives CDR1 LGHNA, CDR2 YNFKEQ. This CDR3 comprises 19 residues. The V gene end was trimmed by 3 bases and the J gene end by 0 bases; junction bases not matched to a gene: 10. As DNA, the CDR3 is TGTGCCAGCAGCCAGCGATCGGGACTAGCGGGGGAGTACTCCTACGAGCAGTACTTC. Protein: CASSQRSGLAGEYSYEQYF.

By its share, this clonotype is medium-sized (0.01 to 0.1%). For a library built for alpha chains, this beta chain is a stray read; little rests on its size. CDR3 bases: TGTGCCATCAAGGCGGTTGAATCCTACAATGAGCAGTTCTTC. It is translated as CAIKAVESYNEQFF. The chain recombines TRBV10-3 with TRBJ2-1; no clear D. The CDR3 has 14 amino acids. Between the trimmed V and J ends, which lost 7 bases and 1 base, there was a span of 11 bases. Germline V gene sequence: CDR1 ENHRY, CDR2 SYGVKD.

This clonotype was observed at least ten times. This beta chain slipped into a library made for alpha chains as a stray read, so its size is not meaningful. The DNA for the CDR3 is TGTGCCAGCAGTCTTACTTATCTGGGGGGCGACTATGGCTACACCTTC. Protein: CASSLTYLGGDYGYTF. The V and J genes are TRBV6-6 and TRBJ1-2; possible D gene TRBD1, 6 bases. This CDR3 comprises 16 residues. Germline V gene lookup returns CDR1 MNHNY and CDR2 SVGAGI (reference sequence). V was trimmed by 5 bases and J by 3 bases, leaving 19 bases between them.

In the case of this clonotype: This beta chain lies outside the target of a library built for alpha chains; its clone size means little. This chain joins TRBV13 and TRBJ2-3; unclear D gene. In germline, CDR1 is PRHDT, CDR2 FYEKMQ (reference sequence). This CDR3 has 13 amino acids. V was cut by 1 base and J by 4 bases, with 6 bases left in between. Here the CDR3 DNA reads TGTGCCAGCAGCTTAGATGCGCCAGATACGCAGTATTTT. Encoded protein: CASSLDAPDTQYF. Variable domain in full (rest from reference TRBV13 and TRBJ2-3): AAGVIQSPRHLIKEKRETATLKCYPIPRHDTVYWYQQGPGQDPQFLISFYEKMQSDKGSIPDRFSAQQFSDYHSELNMSSLELGDSALYFCASSLDAPDTQYFGPGTRLTVL.

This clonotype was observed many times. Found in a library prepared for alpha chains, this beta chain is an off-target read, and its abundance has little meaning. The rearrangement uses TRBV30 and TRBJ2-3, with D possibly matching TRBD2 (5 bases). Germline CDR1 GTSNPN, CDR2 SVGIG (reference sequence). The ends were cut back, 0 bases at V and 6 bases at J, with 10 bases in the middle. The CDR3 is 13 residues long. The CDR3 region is CAWSVVARDTQYF. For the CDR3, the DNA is TGTGCCTGGAGTGTGGTAGCGAGGGATACGCAGTATTTT.

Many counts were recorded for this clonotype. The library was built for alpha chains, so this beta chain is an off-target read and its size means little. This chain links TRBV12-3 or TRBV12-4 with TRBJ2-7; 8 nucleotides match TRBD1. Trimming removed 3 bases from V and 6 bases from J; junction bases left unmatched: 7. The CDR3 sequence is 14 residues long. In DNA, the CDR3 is TGTGCCAGCAGTTTCAGCAGGGGGCTCATCGAGCAGTACTTC. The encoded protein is CASSFSRGLIEQYF.

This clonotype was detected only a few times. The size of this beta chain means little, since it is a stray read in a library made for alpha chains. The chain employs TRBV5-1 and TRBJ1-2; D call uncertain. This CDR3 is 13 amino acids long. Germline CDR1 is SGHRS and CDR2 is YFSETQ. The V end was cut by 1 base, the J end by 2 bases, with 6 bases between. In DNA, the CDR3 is TGCGCCAGCAGCTTGAAGGAAAACTATGGCTACACCTTC. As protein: CASSLKENYGYTF.